This TCR beta chain was captured in a study of blood T cell repertoires in COVID-19. Across the study: COVID-19 samples, acute and convalescent, were from the United States, Italy and Spain. PBMCs, B-cell-depleted T cells, or T cells provided the cDNA or gDNA that made up the material.

Clones were read by immunoSEQ multiplex PCR, and TCRdb kept only the in-frame ones, dropping some. The sample records approximately 240,000 clones, about four fifths being singletons. Per germline, CDR1 SQVTM and CDR2 ANQGSEA. The CDR3 totals 12 residues. The V gene lost 6 bases and the J gene lost 0 bases, with 7 bases spanning the gap. The chain joins TRBV29-1 to TRBJ2-3; the D gene is possibly TRBD1 (5 bases). The source of this sequence is a woman in her 40s with acute COVID-19. The sequencing input was PBMCs or T cells enriched from blood (not recorded which). CDR3: CSVGQSTDTQYF. CDR3 sequence (DNA): TGCAGCGTCGGACAAAGCACAGATACGCAGTATTTT.